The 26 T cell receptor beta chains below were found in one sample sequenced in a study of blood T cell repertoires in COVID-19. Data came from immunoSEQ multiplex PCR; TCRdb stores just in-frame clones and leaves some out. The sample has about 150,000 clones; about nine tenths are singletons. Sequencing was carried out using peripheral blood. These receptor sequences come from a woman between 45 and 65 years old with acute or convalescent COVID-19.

CDR3 residues: CASSPLGVRDSDYGYTF. CDR3 in DNA: TGCGCCAGCAGCCCCCTCGGTGTCAGGGACTCAGACTATGGCTACACCTTC. The rearrangement uses TRBV4-1 and TRBJ1-2; a weak D match, TRBD1 (5 bases). CDR3 size: 17 residues. In germline, CDR1 is MGHRA, CDR2 YSYEKL. V lost 4 bases and J lost 3, with 21 bases in between.

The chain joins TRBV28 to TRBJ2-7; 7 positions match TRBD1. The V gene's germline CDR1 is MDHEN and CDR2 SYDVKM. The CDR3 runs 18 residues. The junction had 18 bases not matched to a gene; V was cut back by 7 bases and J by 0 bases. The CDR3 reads CASKFPLTGAPTSYEQYF. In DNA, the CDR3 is TGTGCCAGCAAGTTCCCTCTTACAGGGGCCCCGACCTCCTACGAGCAGTACTTC. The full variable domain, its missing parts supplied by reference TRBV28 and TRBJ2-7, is DVKVTQSSRYLVKRTGEKVFLECVQDMDHENMFWYRQDPGLGLRLIYFSYDVKMKEKGDIPEGYSVSREKKERFSLILESASTNQTSMYLCASKFPLTGAPTSYEQYFGPGTRLTVT.

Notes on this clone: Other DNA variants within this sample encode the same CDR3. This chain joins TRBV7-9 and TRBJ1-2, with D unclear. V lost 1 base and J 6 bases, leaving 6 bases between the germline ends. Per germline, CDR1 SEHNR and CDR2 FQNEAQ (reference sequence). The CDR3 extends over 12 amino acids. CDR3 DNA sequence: TGTGCCAGCAGCTTAGGTGGCAATGGCTACACCTTC. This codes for CASSLGGNGYTF.

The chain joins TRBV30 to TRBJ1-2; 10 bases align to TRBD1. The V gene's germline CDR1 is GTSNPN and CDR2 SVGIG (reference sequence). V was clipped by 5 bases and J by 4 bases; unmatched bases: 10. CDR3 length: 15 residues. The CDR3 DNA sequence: TGTGCCTGGGGGAGACAGGGGGCGGACACCTATGGCTACACCTTC. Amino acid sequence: CAWGRQGADTYGYTF.

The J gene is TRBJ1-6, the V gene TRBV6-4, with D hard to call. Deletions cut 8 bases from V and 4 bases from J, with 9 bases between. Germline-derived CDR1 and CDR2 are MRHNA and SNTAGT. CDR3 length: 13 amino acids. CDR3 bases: TGTGCCAGCCGGGGAGAATATAATTCACCCCTCCACTTT. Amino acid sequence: CASRGEYNSPLHF.

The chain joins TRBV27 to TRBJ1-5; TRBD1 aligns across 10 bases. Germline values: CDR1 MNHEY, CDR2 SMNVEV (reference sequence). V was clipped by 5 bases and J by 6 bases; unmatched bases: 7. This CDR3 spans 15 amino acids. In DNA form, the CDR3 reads TGTGCCAGCAGTGCTTCGACAGGGGGCGTTCAGCCCCAGCATTTT. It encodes CASSASTGGVQPQHF.

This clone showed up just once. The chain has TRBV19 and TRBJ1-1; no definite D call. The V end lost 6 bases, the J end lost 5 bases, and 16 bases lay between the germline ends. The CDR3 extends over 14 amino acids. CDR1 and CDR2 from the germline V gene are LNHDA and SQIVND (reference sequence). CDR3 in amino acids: CASSQGGLGTEAFF. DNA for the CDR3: TGTGCCAGTAGCCAAGGTGGACTAGGGACTGAAGCTTTCTTT.

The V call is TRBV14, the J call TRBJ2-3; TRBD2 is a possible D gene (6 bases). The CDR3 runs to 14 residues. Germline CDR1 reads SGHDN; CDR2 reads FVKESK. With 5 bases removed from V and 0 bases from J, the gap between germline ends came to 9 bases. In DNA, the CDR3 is TGTGCCAGCAGCTTCGGGACTAGCACAGATACGCAGTATTTT. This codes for CASSFGTSTDTQYF.

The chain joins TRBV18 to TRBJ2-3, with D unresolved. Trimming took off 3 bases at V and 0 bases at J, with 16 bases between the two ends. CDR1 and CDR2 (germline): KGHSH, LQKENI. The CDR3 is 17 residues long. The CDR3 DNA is TGTGCCAGCTCACCTAGACTGCTAGGAACTAGCACAGATACGCAGTATTTT. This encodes CASSPRLLGTSTDTQYF.

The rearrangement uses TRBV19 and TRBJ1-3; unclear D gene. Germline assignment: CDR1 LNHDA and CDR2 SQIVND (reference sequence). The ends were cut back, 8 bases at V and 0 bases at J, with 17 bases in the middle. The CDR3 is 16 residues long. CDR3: CASFTPTLYSGNTIYF. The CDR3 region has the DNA TGTGCCAGTTTCACCCCGACACTCTACTCTGGAAACACCATATATTTT. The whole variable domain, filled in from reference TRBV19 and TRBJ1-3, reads DGGITQSPKYLFRKEGQNVTLSCEQNLNHDAMYWYRQDPGQGLRLIYYSQIVNDFQKGDIAEGYSVSREKKESFPLTVTSAQKNPTAFYLCASFTPTLYSGNTIYFGEGSWLTVV.

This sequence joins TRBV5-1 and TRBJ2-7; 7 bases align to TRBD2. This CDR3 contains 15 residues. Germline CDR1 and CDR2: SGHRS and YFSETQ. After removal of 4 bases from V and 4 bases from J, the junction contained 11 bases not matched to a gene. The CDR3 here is CASSPAGFEGYEQYF. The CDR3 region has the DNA TGCGCCAGCAGCCCAGCGGGGTTCGAGGGTTACGAGCAGTACTTC.

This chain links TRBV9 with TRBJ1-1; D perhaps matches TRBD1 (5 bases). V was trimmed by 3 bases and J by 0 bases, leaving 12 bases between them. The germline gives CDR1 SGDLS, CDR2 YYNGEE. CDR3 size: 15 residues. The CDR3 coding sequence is TGTGCCAGCAGCGGATCAGGGAATTTGAACACTGAAGCTTTCTTT. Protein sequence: CASSGSGNLNTEAFF.

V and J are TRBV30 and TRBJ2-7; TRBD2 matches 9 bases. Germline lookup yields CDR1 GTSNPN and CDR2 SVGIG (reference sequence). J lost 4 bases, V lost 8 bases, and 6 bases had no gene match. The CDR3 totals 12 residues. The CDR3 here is CAALAGDYEQYF. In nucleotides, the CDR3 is TGTGCCGCCTTAGCGGGAGATTACGAGCAGTACTTC.

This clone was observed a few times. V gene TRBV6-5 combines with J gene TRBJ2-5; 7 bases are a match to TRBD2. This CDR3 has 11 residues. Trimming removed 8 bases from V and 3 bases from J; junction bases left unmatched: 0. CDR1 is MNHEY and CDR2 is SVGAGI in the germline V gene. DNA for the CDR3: TGTGCCAGCCGGGGGGAAGAGACCCAGTACTTC. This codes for CASRGEETQYF.

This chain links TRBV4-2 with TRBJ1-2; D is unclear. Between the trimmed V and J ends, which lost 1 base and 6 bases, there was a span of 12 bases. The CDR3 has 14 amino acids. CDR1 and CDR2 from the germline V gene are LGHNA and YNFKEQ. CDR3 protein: CASSQVDLTNGYTF. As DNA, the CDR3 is TGTGCCAGCAGCCAAGTCGACTTAACCAATGGCTACACCTTC.

CDR3 in amino acids: CSARYRGEQYF. CDR3 DNA: TGCAGTGCTAGGTACAGGGGTGAGCAGTACTTC. The chain recombines TRBV20-1 with TRBJ2-7; TRBD1 matches at 7 bases. CDR1 is DFQATT and CDR2 is SNEGSKA in the germline V gene (reference sequence). This CDR3 has 11 residues. J lost 7 bases, V lost 3 bases, and 3 bases had no gene match.

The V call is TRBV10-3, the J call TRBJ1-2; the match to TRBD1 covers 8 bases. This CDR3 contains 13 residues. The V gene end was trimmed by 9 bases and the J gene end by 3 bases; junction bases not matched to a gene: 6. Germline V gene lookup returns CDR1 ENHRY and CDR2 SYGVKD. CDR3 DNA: TGTGCCATGACAGGGGAGCTAGACTATGGCTACACCTTC. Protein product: CAMTGELDYGYTF.

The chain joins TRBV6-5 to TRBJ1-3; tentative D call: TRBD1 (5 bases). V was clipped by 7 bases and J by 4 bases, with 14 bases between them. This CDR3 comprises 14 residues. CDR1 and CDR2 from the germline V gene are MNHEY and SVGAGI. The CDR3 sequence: CASKYQGSGNTIYF. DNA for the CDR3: TGTGCCAGCAAATATCAGGGCTCGGGAAACACCATATATTTT.

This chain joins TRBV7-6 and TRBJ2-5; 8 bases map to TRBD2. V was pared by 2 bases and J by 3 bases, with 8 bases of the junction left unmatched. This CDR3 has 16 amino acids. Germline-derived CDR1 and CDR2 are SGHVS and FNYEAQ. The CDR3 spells CASSLSSRGGEETQYF. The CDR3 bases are TGTGCCAGCAGCTTATCTTCCCGGGGGGGGGAAGAGACCCAGTACTTC.

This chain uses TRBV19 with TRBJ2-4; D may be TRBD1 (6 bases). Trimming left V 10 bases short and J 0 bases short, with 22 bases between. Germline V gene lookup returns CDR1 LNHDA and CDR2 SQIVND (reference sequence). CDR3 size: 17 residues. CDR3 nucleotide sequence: TGTGCCACCTCACGTTCCCCTCAGGGGACAGCCAAAAACATTCAGTACTTC. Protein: CATSRSPQGTAKNIQYF.

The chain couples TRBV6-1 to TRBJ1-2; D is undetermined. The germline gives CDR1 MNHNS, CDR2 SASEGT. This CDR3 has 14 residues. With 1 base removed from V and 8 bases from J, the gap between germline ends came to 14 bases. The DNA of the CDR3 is TGTGCCAGCAGTGAAGGAGGACTGTTCTCGGGCTACACCTTC. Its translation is CASSEGGLFSGYTF.

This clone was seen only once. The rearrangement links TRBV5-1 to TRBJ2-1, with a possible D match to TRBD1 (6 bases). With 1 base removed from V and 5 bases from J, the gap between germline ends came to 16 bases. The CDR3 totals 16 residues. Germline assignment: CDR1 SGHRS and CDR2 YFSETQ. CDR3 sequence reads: CASSLTPRGINNEQFF. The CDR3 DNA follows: TGCGCCAGCAGCTTGACCCCCAGGGGAATCAACAATGAGCAGTTCTTC.

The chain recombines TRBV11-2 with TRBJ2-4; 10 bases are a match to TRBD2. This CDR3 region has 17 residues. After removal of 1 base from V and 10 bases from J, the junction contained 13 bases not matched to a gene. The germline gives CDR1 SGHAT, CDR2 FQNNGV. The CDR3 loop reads CASSLVSASGRPPIQYF. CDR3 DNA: TGTGCCAGCAGCTTAGTTTCAGCTAGCGGGAGACCACCTATTCAGTACTTC. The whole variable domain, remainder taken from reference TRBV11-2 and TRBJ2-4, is EAGVAQSPRYKIIEKRQSVAFWCNPISGHATLYWYQQILGQGPKLLIQFQNNGVVDDSQLPKDRFSAERLKGVDSTLKIQPAKLEDSAVYLCASSLVSASGRPPIQYFGAGTRLSVL.

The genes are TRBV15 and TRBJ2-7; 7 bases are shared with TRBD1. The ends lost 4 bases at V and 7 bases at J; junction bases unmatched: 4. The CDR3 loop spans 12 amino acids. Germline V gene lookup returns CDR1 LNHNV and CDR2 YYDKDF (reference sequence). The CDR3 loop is CATSIQGSEQYF. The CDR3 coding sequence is TGTGCCACCAGCATACAGGGGTCGGAGCAGTACTTC.

In DNA, the CDR3 is TGTGCCAGTCTCCCAGCGGGAGTAACCGGGGAGCTGTTTTTT. Translated: CASLPAGVTGELFF. This chain connects TRBV19 to TRBJ2-2, with 8 bases fitting TRBD2. Losses at the gene ends were 8 bases for V and 5 bases for J; bases not matched to a gene: 7. The CDR3 covers 14 residues. Germline CDR1 is LNHDA and CDR2 is SQIVND (reference sequence).

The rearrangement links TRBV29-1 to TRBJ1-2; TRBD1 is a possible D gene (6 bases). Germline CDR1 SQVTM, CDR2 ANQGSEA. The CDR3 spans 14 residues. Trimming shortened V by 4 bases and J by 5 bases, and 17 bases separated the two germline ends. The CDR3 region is CSVARGAGVYGYTF. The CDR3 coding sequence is TGCAGCGTTGCTCGGGGGGCAGGGGTGTATGGCTACACCTTC.